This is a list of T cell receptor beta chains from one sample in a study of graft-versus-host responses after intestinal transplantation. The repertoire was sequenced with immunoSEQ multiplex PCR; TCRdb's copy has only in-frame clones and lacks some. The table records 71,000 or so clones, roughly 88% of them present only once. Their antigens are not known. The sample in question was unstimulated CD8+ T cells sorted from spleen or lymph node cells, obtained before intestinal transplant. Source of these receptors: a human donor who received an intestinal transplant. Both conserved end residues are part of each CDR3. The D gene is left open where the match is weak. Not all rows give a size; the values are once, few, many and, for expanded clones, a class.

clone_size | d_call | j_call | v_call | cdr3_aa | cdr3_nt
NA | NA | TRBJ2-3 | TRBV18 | CASSPPSVTVGDTQYF | TGTGCCAGCTCACCACCGTCAGTTACCGTTGGAGATACGCAGTATTTT
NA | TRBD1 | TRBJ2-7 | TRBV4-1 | CASSQVGTGYEQYF | TGCGCCAGCAGCCAAGTGGGGACAGGCTACGAGCAGTACTTC
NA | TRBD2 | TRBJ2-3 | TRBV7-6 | CASSLIGSGGLHTDTQYF | TGTGCCAGCAGCTTAATTGGTAGCGGGGGCCTTCACACAGATACGCAGTATTTT
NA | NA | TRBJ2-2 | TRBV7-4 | CASSPEVLAGELFF | TGTGCCAGCAGCCCAGAGGTCCTCGCCGGGGAGCTGTTTTTT
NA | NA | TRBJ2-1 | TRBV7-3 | CASSPVSGNEQFF | TGTGCCAGCAGCCCAGTTAGCGGCAATGAGCAGTTCTTC
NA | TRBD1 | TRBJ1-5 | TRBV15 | CATSRKIQGGQPQHF | TGTGCCACCAGCAGAAAAATACAGGGGGGACAGCCCCAGCATTTT
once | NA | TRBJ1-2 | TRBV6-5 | CASSYYPPESFTF | TGTGCCAGCAGTTACTACCCACCCGAGTCTTTCACCTTC
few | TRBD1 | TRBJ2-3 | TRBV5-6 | CASSPGTGVRDTQYF | TGTGCCAGCAGTCCCGGGACAGGGGTCAGGGATACGCAGTATTTT
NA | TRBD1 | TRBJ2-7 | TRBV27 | CASSLQGDSYEQYF | TGTGCCAGCAGTTTACAGGGGGACTCCTACGAGCAGTACTTC
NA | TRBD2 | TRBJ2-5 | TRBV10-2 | CASSDEPSGEETQYF | TGCGCCAGCAGTGATGAGCCTAGCGGGGAGGAGACCCAGTACTTC
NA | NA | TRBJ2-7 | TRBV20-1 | CSAFAGFEQYF | TGCAGTGCTTTTGCAGGGTTTGAGCAGTACTTC
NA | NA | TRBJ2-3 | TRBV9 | CASSVEGLSDTQYF | TGTGCCAGCAGCGTAGAAGGACTGTCAGATACGCAGTATTTT
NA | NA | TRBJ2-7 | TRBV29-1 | CSVAGSYEQYF | TGCAGCGTTGCCGGGTCCTACGAGCAGTACTTC
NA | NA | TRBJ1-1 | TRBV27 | CASRASGTEAFF | TGTGCCAGCAGGGCCTCGGGGACTGAAGCTTTCTTT
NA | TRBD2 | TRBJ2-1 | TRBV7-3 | CASSPLADSYNEQFF | TGTGCCAGCAGCCCGCTAGCGGACTCCTACAATGAGCAGTTCTTC
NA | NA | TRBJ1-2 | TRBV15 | CATSTRPGSLYGYTF | TGTGCCACCAGCACACGCCCCGGGAGCCTCTATGGCTACACCTTC
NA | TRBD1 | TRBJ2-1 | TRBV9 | CASSVEGQVDNEQFF | TGTGCCAGCAGCGTAGAGGGACAGGTGGACAATGAGCAGTTCTTC
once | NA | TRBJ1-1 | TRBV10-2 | CASSEYSGNTEAFF | TGCGCCAGCAGTGAGTATTCGGGGAACACTGAAGCTTTCTTT
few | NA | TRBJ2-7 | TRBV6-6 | CATLQGYEQYF | TGTGCCACCCTACAGGGCTACGAGCAGTACTTC
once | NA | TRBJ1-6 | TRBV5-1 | CASSLEAGTIVNSPLHF | TGCGCCAGCAGCTTGGAGGCAGGAACGATAGTAAATTCACCCCTCCACTTT
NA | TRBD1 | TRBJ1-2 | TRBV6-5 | CASSPGTGGSGYTF | TGTGCCAGCAGTCCCGGGACAGGGGGCTCTGGCTACACCTTC
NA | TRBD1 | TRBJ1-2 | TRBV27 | CASSSGTAPFGNYGYTF | TGTGCCAGCAGTTCCGGGACAGCCCCCTTTGGAAACTATGGCTACACCTTC
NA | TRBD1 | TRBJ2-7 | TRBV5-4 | CASSGQGGHEQYF | TGTGCCAGCAGCGGACAGGGGGGCCACGAGCAGTACTTC
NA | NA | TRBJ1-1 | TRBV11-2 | CASSPGGTEAFF | TGTGCCAGCAGCCCGGGGGGCACTGAAGCTTTCTTT
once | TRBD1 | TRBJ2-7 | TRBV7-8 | CASSPGTGGYEQYF | TGTGCCAGCAGCCCGGGGACAGGGGGTTACGAGCAGTACTTC
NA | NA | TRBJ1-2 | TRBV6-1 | CASSESPQVGPYGYTF | TGTGCCAGCAGTGAGTCCCCACAGGTTGGGCCATATGGCTACACCTTC
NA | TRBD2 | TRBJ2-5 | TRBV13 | CASSPSGGSGETQYF | TGTGCCAGCAGCCCGAGCGGGGGCAGTGGGGAGACCCAGTACTTC
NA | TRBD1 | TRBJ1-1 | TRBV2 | CASSVGGQEAFF | TGTGCCAGCAGTGTGGGGGGACAGGAAGCTTTCTTT
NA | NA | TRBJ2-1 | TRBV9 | CASSRGNEQFF | TGTGCCAGCAGCAGGGGGAATGAGCAGTTCTTC
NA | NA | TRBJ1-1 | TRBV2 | CASSAKGLNTEAFF | TGTGCCAGCAGTGCGAAGGGGTTGAACACTGAAGCTTTCTTT
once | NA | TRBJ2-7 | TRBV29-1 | CSALSADSYEQYF | TGCAGCGCCCTGTCGGCGGACTCCTACGAGCAGTACTTC
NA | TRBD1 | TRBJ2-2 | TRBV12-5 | CASGNRGRGELFF | TGTGCTAGTGGAAACAGGGGGCGTGGGGAGCTGTTTTTT
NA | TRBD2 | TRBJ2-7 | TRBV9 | CASSPAAGLTYEQYF | TGTGCCAGCAGCCCGGCCGCGGGACTAACCTACGAGCAGTACTTC
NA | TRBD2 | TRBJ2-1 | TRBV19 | CASSPTSGGPSYNEQFF | TGTGCCAGTAGTCCGACTAGCGGGGGGCCCTCCTACAATGAGCAGTTCTTC
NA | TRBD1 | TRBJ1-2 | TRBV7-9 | CASSPDRDNYGYTF | TGTGCCAGCAGCCCAGACAGGGACAACTATGGCTACACCTTC
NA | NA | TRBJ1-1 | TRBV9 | CASSPEGTAGAEAFF | TGTGCCAGCAGCCCCGAGGGAACAGCCGGCGCTGAAGCTTTCTTT
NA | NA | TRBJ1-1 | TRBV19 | CASNVGGTEAFF | TGTGCCAGTAACGTAGGGGGAACTGAAGCTTTCTTT
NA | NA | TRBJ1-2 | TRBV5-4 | CASSDYRDGYTF | TGTGCCAGCAGCGACTACAGGGACGGCTACACCTTC
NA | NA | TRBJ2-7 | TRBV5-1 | CASSLASGGSYEQYF | TGCGCCAGCAGCTTGGCGTCTGGCGGCTCCTACGAGCAGTACTTC
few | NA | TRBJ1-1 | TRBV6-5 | CASSYTTGTEAFF | TGTGCCAGCAGTTACACCACGGGCACTGAAGCTTTCTTT
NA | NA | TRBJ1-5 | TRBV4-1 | CASSPVWGRRQPQHF | TGCGCCAGCAGCCCGGTTTGGGGGCGTCGTCAGCCCCAGCATTTT
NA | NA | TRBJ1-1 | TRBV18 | CASSLVGTEAFF | TGTGCCAGCTCACTCGTCGGCACTGAAGCTTTCTTT
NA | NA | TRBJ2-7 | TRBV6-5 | CASRPSDSHYEQYF | TGTGCCAGCAGACCCTCGGACAGTCACTACGAGCAGTACTTC
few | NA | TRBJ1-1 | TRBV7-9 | CASSLSENTEAFF | TGTGCCAGCAGCTTAAGCGAGAACACTGAAGCTTTCTTT
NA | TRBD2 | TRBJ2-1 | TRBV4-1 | CASSPLSGTSGIPSYNEQFF | TGCGCCAGCAGCCCACTTTCCGGGACTAGCGGGATTCCCTCCTACAATGAGCAGTTCTTC
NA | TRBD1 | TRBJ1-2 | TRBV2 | CASSPGQGEDGYTF | TGTGCCAGCAGCCCTGGACAGGGTGAAGATGGCTACACCTTC
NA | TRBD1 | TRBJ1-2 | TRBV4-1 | CASSQETGGDGYTF | TGCGCCAGCAGCCAAGAGACAGGGGGAGATGGCTACACCTTC
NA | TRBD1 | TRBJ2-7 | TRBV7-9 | CASSPPGTAEGEQYF | TGTGCCAGCAGCCCACCCGGGACAGCGGAAGGCGAGCAGTACTTC
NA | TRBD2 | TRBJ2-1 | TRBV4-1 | CASSPGPGGEQFF | TGCGCCAGCAGCCCCGGACCGGGGGGGGAGCAGTTCTTC
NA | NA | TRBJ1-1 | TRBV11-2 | CASSFGGEAFF | TGTGCCAGCAGCTTCGGGGGAGAAGCTTTCTTT
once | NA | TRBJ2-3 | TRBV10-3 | CAISGPTSGGTDTQYF | TGTGCCATCAGTGGTCCAACTTCAGGGGGCACAGATACGCAGTATTTT
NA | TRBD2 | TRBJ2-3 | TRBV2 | CASSAQRGTTDTQYF | TGTGCCAGCAGTGCCCAGCGGGGGACCACAGATACGCAGTATTTT
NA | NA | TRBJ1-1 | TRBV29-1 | CSVEVGGEAFF | TGCAGCGTTGAAGTGGGGGGTGAAGCTTTCTTT
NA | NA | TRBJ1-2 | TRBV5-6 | CASSLASGDYGYTF | TGTGCCAGCAGCTTGGCCTCAGGGGACTATGGCTACACCTTC
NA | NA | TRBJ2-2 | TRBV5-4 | CASSWGHGGTNTGELFF | TGTGCCAGCAGCTGGGGCCACGGGGGGACAAACACCGGGGAGCTGTTTTTT